This T cell receptor beta chain is drawn from a study of STAT5B mutations in CD4+ large granular lymphocyte leukemia. Study observations and caveats: TRBV06-family usage was enriched in top patient clones (8/27) versus controls (2/35).

Controls came from buffy coats of healthy blood donors. This CDR3 has 17 residues. The V end was cut by 2 bases, the J end by 0 bases, with 17 bases between. CDR1 LGHNA and CDR2 YSLEER come from the germline V gene. As concerns this clone: Its target is unknown.

Here immunoSEQ multiplex PCR was the method, and the copy in TCRdb shows in-frame clones only, minus some. In the table there are about 28,000 clones, 65% to 80% of which are singletons. This sequence joins TRBV4-3 and TRBJ2-7; tentatively, D is TRBD1 or TRBD2 (6 bases each). Sequenced material: CD4+ T cells from blood buffy coats. The clonotype originates from a human donor in good health. CDR3 residues: CASSQNWGASLSYEQYF. The CDR3 DNA sequence: TGCGCCAGCAGCCAAAATTGGGGGGCTAGCCTCTCCTACGAGCAGTACTTC.